These T cell receptor beta chains were read from a single sample in a study of cytomegalovirus exposure and HLA in healthy donors. Repertoires were generated with immunoSEQ multiplex PCR, while TCRdb's copy carries only in-frame clones and drops some. The table records about 160,000 clones, roughly four fifths of them present only once. The sample taken for sequencing was PBMCs. The receptors were sampled from a woman between 45 and 60 years old in good health and CMV-seronegative. The CDR3 runs from the conserved cysteine through the conserved F or W. D genes are given only for firm matches. Rows give clone size only sometimes, using once, few, many, or a class for an expanded clone.

size,J,V,D,CDR3,DNA
-,TRBJ2-7,TRBV7-9,-,CASSLMAGGYEQYF,TGTGCCAGCAGCTTAATGGCAGGTGGCTACGAGCAGTACTTC
-,TRBJ1-2,TRBV28,TRBD1,CASSPPGRGPGYTF,TGTGCCAGCAGTCCCCCCGGCAGGGGGCCTGGCTACACCTTC
-,TRBJ1-1,TRBV28,-,CASRSDTEAFF,TGTGCCAGCAGGTCGGACACTGAAGCTTTCTTT
-,TRBJ1-2,TRBV4-2,TRBD1,CASSQADRENYGYTF,TGTGCCAGCAGCCAGGCTGACAGGGAAAACTATGGCTACACCTTC
-,TRBJ2-3,TRBV7-9,TRBD2,CASSLTSATDTQYF,TGTGCCAGCAGCCTGACTAGCGCCACAGATACGCAGTATTTT
-,TRBJ2-7,TRBV4-1,-,CASSQETEKTYEQYF,TGCGCCAGCAGCCAAGAGACAGAAAAAACCTACGAGCAGTACTTC
once,TRBJ1-2,TRBV7-8,-,CASSPEANYGYTF,TGTGCCAGCAGCCCAGAAGCTAACTATGGCTACACCTTC
few,TRBJ2-5,TRBV5-1,TRBD1,CASSPDRTGGETQYF,TGCGCCAGCAGTCCAGATAGGACAGGGGGTGAGACCCAGTACTTC
-,TRBJ2-2,TRBV19,-,CASTLPGGGNTGELFF,TGTGCCAGTACCCTGCCCGGCGGGGGCAACACCGGGGAGCTGTTTTTT
-,TRBJ2-5,TRBV7-2,TRBD2,CASSLRASGETQYF,TGTGCCAGCAGCTTAAGGGCTAGCGGGGAGACCCAGTACTTC
-,TRBJ1-1,TRBV5-4,TRBD1,CASSLFSGTANTEAFF,TGTGCCAGCAGCTTGTTCTCCGGGACAGCGAACACTGAAGCTTTCTTT
-,TRBJ2-1,TRBV4-2,-,CASSQERGQQFF,TGTGCCAGCAGCCAAGAGCGGGGTCAGCAGTTCTTC
-,TRBJ2-1,TRBV6-1,TRBD2,CASSATSGLPNEQFF,TGTGCCAGCAGTGCGACTAGCGGGCTGCCTAATGAGCAGTTCTTC
-,TRBJ2-7,TRBV5-4,TRBD1,CASTVKDRAYEQYF,TGTGCCAGCACTGTGAAGGACAGGGCCTACGAGCAGTACTTC
few,TRBJ1-2,TRBV29-1,-,CSVEQGFPNYGYTF,TGCAGCGTCGAACAGGGCTTCCCTAACTATGGCTACACCTTC
-,TRBJ1-1,TRBV7-9,TRBD1,CASSSGSTGIRTEAFF,TGTGCCAGCAGCTCTGGTTCGACAGGGATTAGGACTGAAGCTTTCTTT
-,TRBJ1-1,TRBV5-1,-,CASRWESSLNTEAFF,TGCGCCAGCAGGTGGGAGAGTTCCTTGAACACTGAAGCTTTCTTT
-,TRBJ2-1,TRBV9,TRBD2,CASQAGSGVSEQFF,TGTGCCTCCCAGGCGGGTAGCGGGGTGAGTGAGCAGTTCTTC
-,TRBJ1-2,TRBV6-1,-,CATSPVYGYTF,TGTGCCACCTCCCCAGTCTATGGCTACACCTTC
-,TRBJ1-2,TRBV29-1,TRBD1,CSVDLGDRSRGGYTF,TGCAGCGTTGATCTCGGGGACAGGAGTCGAGGTGGCTACACCTTC
-,TRBJ2-4,TRBV28,TRBD2,CASRYGGAMTGAKNIQYF,TGTGCCAGCCGATACGGGGGGGCCATGACAGGAGCCAAAAACATTCAGTACTTC
few,TRBJ1-2,TRBV28,-,CASNPAPQETYGYTF,TGTGCCAGCAACCCCGCGCCCCAGGAAACCTATGGCTACACCTTC